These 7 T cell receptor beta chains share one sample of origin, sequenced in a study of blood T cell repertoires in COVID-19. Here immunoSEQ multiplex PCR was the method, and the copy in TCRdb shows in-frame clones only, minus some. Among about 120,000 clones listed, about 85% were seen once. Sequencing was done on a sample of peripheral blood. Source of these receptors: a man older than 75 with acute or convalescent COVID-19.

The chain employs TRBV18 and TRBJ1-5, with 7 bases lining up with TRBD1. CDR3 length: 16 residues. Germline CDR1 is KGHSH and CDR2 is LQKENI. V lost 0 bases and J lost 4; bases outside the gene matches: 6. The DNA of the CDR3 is TGTGCCAGCTCACCACCGTACAGGGGACTTAATCAGCCCCAGCATTTT. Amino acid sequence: CASSPPYRGLNQPQHF.

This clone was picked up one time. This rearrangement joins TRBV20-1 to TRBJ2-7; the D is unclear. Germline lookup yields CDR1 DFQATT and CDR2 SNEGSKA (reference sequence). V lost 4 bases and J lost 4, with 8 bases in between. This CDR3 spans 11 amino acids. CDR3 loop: CSAKTPYEQYF. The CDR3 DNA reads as TGCAGTGCTAAAACACCGTACGAGCAGTACTTC.

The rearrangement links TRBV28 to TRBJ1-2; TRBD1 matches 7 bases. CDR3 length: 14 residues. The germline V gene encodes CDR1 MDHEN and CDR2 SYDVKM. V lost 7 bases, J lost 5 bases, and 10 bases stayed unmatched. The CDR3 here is CASTSRTGVYGYTF. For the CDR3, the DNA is TGTGCCAGCACCTCTAGGACAGGAGTATATGGCTACACCTTC.

CDR3 in DNA: TGTGCCAGCAGCCCCCGGGAACTTCACGGCCAGTACTTC. Protein sequence: CASSPRELHGQYF. The chain couples TRBV7-2 to TRBJ2-5, with TRBD2 as a possible D gene (5 bases). Germline loops: CDR1 SGHTA, CDR2 FQGNSA. The CDR3 is made up of 13 amino acids. The V gene lost 5 bases and the J gene lost 10 bases, with 17 bases spanning the gap.

CDR3 coding DNA: TGTGCCAGCAGTACTCGGACAGGGATGTCCTACGAGCAGTACTTC. This gives the protein CASSTRTGMSYEQYF. V gene TRBV27 combines with J gene TRBJ2-7; 8 nucleotides line up with TRBD1. The CDR3 loop spans 15 amino acids. Trimming cost V 5 bases and J 1 base; bases outside gene matches: 7. Looked up from germline, CDR1 is MNHEY and CDR2 is SMNVEV (reference sequence).

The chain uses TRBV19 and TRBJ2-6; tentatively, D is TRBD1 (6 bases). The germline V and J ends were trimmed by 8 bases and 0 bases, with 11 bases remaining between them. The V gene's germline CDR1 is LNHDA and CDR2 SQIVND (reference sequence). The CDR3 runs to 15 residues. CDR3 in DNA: TGTGCCAGTGGGACATTACTCTCTGGGGCCAACGTCCTGACTTTC. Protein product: CASGTLLSGANVLTF. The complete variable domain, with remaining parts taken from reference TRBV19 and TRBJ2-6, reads DGGITQSPKYLFRKEGQNVTLSCEQNLNHDAMYWYRQDPGQGLRLIYYSQIVNDFQKGDIAEGYSVSREKKESFPLTVTSAQKNPTAFYLCASGTLLSGANVLTFGAGSRLTVL.

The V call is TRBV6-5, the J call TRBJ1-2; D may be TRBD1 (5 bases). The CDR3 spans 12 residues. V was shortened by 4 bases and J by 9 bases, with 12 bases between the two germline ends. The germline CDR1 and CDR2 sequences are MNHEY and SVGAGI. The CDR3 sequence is CASSFGADSYTF. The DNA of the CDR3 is TGTGCCAGCAGTTTTGGGGCGGACAGCTACACCTTC.